The sequence of this T cell receptor (beta chain) was determined in a study of cytomegalovirus exposure and HLA in healthy donors. This PCR relied on a set of 60 Vbeta primers and 13 Jbeta primers. Profiled with immunoSEQ multiplex PCR; TCRdb holds only in-frame clones, not every one. The sample contains approximately 150,000 clones, roughly 89% of which appear only once. This clone was observed once. Its antigen is not known. Regarding the study as a whole: A later analysis reported that several of the most significant clusters appeared to be linked to common viral pathogens, among them Epstein-Barr virus. Only CMV serostatus was available as immune exposure information.

CDR1 is SNHLY, CDR2 FYNNEI, per germline. CDR3 size: 16 residues. The J segment lost 1 base and the V segment lost 3 bases, leaving 6 bases of the junction unmatched. Sequenced sample: PBMCs. The TCR was taken from a woman younger than 45 in good health and CMV-seronegative. The V call is TRBV2, the J call TRBJ2-5; TRBD2 aligns across 9 bases. The CDR3 DNA follows: TGTGCCAGCAGTGATGTCCAGGGACTAGCCCAAGAGACCCAGTACTTC. The encoded protein is CASSDVQGLAQETQYF.